Listed below are T cell receptor beta chains from one sample, sequenced in a study of CD8 T cells in Susac syndrome. MiXCR, applied by TCRdb to the immunoSEQ multiplex PCR reads, yields one record per CDR3 protein. The sample shows about 300,000 distinct CDR3 sequences, approximately 91% of them seen only once. What was sequenced was CD8+ T cells from PBMCs. The receptors stem from a human donor with multiple sclerosis. The CDR3 runs from the conserved cysteine through the conserved F or W. D genes are given only for firm matches. Clone size is not always given. Where it is, it says once, few, many or a class for expanded clones.

v_gene	j_gene	d_gene	abundance	CDR3nt	CDR3aa
TRBV24-1	TRBJ2-1	NA	NA	TGTGCCACCAGTGATCCGCCCGACAATGAGCAGTTCTTC	CATSDPPDNEQFF
TRBV6-2/TRBV6-3	TRBJ2-5	NA	NA	TGTGCCAGCAGTTACGCATCCACCCCGGAGACCCAGTACTTC	CASSYASTPETQYF
TRBV7-8	TRBJ1-3	NA	NA	TGTGCCAGCAGGGAGGGAGTAATCGGAAACACCATATATTTT	CASREGVIGNTIYF
TRBV5-6	TRBJ2-3	TRBD2	NA	TGTGCCAGCAGCTTGGAAACTAGCGGCACTACGCAGTATTTT	CASSLETSGTTQYF
TRBV4-2	TRBJ2-1	TRBD2	NA	TGTGCCAGCAGCCCGGCTGACGGGAGGGCCGCGGTGGATGAGCAGTTCTTC	CASSPADGRAAVDEQFF
TRBV7-2	TRBJ2-7	NA	NA	TGTGCCAGCAGCTTAGTTGGTTCTCCGAACTACGAGCAGTACTTC	CASSLVGSPNYEQYF
TRBV6-1	TRBJ2-1	TRBD2	few	TGTGCCAGTAGGACCCCCGTAGCGGGAGGCTACAATGAGCAGTTCTTC	CASRTPVAGGYNEQFF
TRBV9	TRBJ1-2	NA	NA	TGTGCCAGCAGCGTAGCCGGAGACTATGGCTACACCTTC	CASSVAGDYGYTF
TRBV20-1	TRBJ2-3	TRBD1	NA	TGCAGTGCCCCCGGGACAGGCGGAACAGATACGCAGTATTTT	CSAPGTGGTDTQYF
TRBV2	TRBJ2-7	NA	NA	TGTGCCAGCAGTGAATACGGTACCTACGAGCAGTACTTC	CASSEYGTYEQYF
TRBV28	TRBJ2-1	TRBD1	NA	TGTGCCAGCACCTGGACAGGGCAGTTTCCCGATGAGCAGTTCTTC	CASTWTGQFPDEQFF
TRBV5-1	TRBJ1-1	NA	NA	TGCGCCAGCAGCTTGAGGGGGGTAGACACTGAAGCTTTCTTT	CASSLRGVDTEAFF
TRBV4-2	TRBJ2-5	TRBD2	once	TGTGCCAGCAGCCTCATCCTAGCGGGGGGTAACCAAGAGACCCAGTACTTC	CASSLILAGGNQETQYF
TRBV5-6	TRBJ2-1	TRBD2	NA	TGTGCCAGCAGCTCGTGGGGCGGGAGCTCCTACAATGAGCAGTTCTTC	CASSSWGGSSYNEQFF
TRBV28	TRBJ2-1	TRBD1	NA	TGTGCCAGCACCGCGGACAGGGGGCGGGATGAGCAGTTCTTC	CASTADRGRDEQFF
TRBV9	TRBJ2-3	NA	NA	TGTGCCAGCAGCGCCTACGATTACAACAGGGATACGCAGTATTTT	CASSAYDYNRDTQYF
TRBV6-5	TRBJ2-5	TRBD2	few	TGTGCCAGCAGTTACTCGATAGGCCTAGCGGAGCGCCAGACCCAGTACTTC	CASSYSIGLAERQTQYF
TRBV5-4	TRBJ2-7	NA	NA	TGTGCCAGCAGCTTCGGGTCAGGGGCCTACGAGCAGTACTTC	CASSFGSGAYEQYF
TRBV5-6	TRBJ2-1	TRBD2	NA	TGTGCCAGCAGCCCTGTTGGTAGCGGGAACAATGAGCAGTTCTTC	CASSPVGSGNNEQFF
TRBV3-1	TRBJ2-2	NA	NA	TGTGCCAGCAGCCCGTCGCGGGGCGAGACTAACACCGGGGAGCTGTTTTTT	CASSPSRGETNTGELFF
TRBV9	TRBJ2-1	TRBD1	NA	TGTGCCAGCAGCGTAGGGGACAGTCACCGACTCAATGAGCAGTTCTTC	CASSVGDSHRLNEQFF
TRBV30	TRBJ2-7	NA	NA	TGTGCCTGGAGTGGGGCACACTACGAGCAGTACTTC	CAWSGAHYEQYF
TRBV10-3	TRBJ2-5	TRBD1	once	TGTGCCATCAGCCGGACAGGGGAAGAGGAGACCCAGTACTTC	CAISRTGEEETQYF
TRBV13	TRBJ2-5	TRBD2	once	TGTGCCAGCAGCTTAGTTAGCGGGGAAGAGACCCAGTACTTC	CASSLVSGEETQYF
TRBV6-5	TRBJ2-3	NA	NA	TGTGCCAGCAGACCCGCGGGAGATACGCAGTATTTT	CASRPAGDTQYF
TRBV27	TRBJ2-1	TRBD1	NA	TGTGCCAGCAGTTTGGGGGACAGCCCATACAATGAGCAGTTCTTC	CASSLGDSPYNEQFF
TRBV12-3/TRBV12-4	TRBJ2-2	NA	NA	TGTGCCAGCCGTTTAGGGGGAAGCACCGGGGAGCTGTTTTTT	CASRLGGSTGELFF
TRBV6-5	TRBJ1-4	TRBD1	NA	TGTGCCAGCAGTTACGGCAGGGGGCCTGAAAAACTGTTTTTT	CASSYGRGPEKLFF
TRBV7-9	TRBJ2-7	NA	NA	TGTGCCAGCAGCTTATCTACAGGGCCTGCCGTAAACTACGAGCAGTACTTC	CASSLSTGPAVNYEQYF
TRBV5-1	TRBJ2-1	NA	NA	TGCGCCAGCAGCTTGTTCCGACAGGCTGCCTACAATGAGCAGTTCTTC	CASSLFRQAAYNEQFF
TRBV18	TRBJ2-7	NA	NA	TGTGCCAGCTCCCAGCCGCAGAGCTCCTACGAGCAGTACTTC	CASSQPQSSYEQYF
TRBV27	TRBJ2-3	NA	few	TGTGCCAGCAGTTGGACCGGCACAGATACGCAGTATTTT	CASSWTGTDTQYF
TRBV28	TRBJ2-1	NA	NA	TGTGCCAGCAGTGGGTCTTTCGGGTACAATGAGCAGTTCTTC	CASSGSFGYNEQFF
TRBV7-9	TRBJ2-7	NA	few	TGTGCCAGCAGCCGAACGACGCGGTGGCACGAGCAGTACTTC	CASSRTTRWHEQYF
TRBV3-1	TRBJ2-2	NA	NA	TGTGCCAGCAGCCAAGATATGACTGGTCCCATCGGGGAGCTGTTTTTT	CASSQDMTGPIGELFF
TRBV28	TRBJ2-7	TRBD2	NA	TGTGCCAGCAGTCCCGGGACTAACAACCGCTACGAGCAGTACTTC	CASSPGTNNRYEQYF
TRBV28	TRBJ1-6	NA	NA	TGTGCCAGCAGTTTAGAGGCCTTTGCTACCAGCTCCTATAATTCACCCCTCCACTTT	CASSLEAFATSSYNSPLHF
TRBV7-9	TRBJ2-2	NA	NA	TGTGCCAGCAGCTTAGGCGTTGACAGGCCTGGGACCGGGGAGCTGTTTTTT	CASSLGVDRPGTGELFF
TRBV7-8	TRBJ2-1	NA	NA	TGTGCCAGCAGCTCTGACACGTCATACAATGAGCAGTTCTTC	CASSSDTSYNEQFF
TRBV18	TRBJ2-5	NA	few	TGTGCCAGCAGTCCTTGGGGTCAAGAGACCCAGTACTTC	CASSPWGQETQYF
TRBV7-2	TRBJ2-7	NA	NA	TGTGCCAGCAGCTTAGGCCCCCTCTCCTACGAGCAGTACTTC	CASSLGPLSYEQYF
TRBV11-2	TRBJ2-7	TRBD2	few	TGTGCCAGCAGCCTAGGAACTAGCGGGAGGGGTACGCAGTACTTC	CASSLGTSGRGTQYF
TRBV23-1	TRBJ2-1	NA	NA	TGCGCCAGCACCCAGGGACAGGGATATCGACTAGCGGGTTACAATGAGCAGTTCTTC	CASTQGQGYRLAGYNEQFF
TRBV23-1	TRBJ2-1	TRBD1	NA	TGCGCCAGCAGTCAGTGGGGACAGGTCTCCTACAATGAGCAGTTCTTC	CASSQWGQVSYNEQFF
TRBV5-1	TRBJ1-2	NA	once	TGCGCCAGCAGCTTGTCAAATCCCTCTAACTATGGCTACACCTTC	CASSLSNPSNYGYTF
TRBV5-4	TRBJ2-1	TRBD2	NA	TGTGCCAGCAGCTTGGCCCCGGGGGGCAATGAGCAGTTCTTC	CASSLAPGGNEQFF
TRBV27	TRBJ1-6	NA	NA	TGTGCCAGCAGTCTAACCCCACCGGGGTACCGGTCACCCCTCCACTTT	CASSLTPPGYRSPLHF
TRBV19	TRBJ1-5	NA	NA	TGTGCCAGTAGTTCCAGGGGCAATCAGCCCCAGCATTTT	CASSSRGNQPQHF
TRBV7-3	TRBJ2-7	NA	NA	TGTGCCAGCAGCCCGGCCAGGGGCTACGAGCAGTACTTC	CASSPARGYEQYF
TRBV20-1	TRBJ2-7	NA	NA	TGCAGTGCTAGAGCTACCCTCCTCTCCTACGAGCAGTACTTC	CSARATLLSYEQYF
TRBV28	TRBJ2-5	TRBD1	NA	TGTGCCAGCAGGCCCCGGGACAGACTCCAAGAGACCCAGTACTTC	CASRPRDRLQETQYF
TRBV19	TRBJ2-3	TRBD1	NA	TGTGCCAGTAGCGCGGACAGGGCGAGCACAGATACGCAGTATTTT	CASSADRASTDTQYF
TRBV4-1	TRBJ2-2	NA	NA	TGCGCCAGCAGCCCAAGGGGGACGTCCGCGAACACCGGGGAGCTGTTTTTT	CASSPRGTSANTGELFF
TRBV9	TRBJ2-3	TRBD2	NA	TGTGCCAGCAGCAGAGAGACTAGCGGGGGGGCCGAAGATACGCAGTATTTT	CASSRETSGGAEDTQYF
TRBV20-1	TRBJ2-1	NA	NA	TGCAGTGCTACGGGAAGAACATCCAATGAGCAGTTCTTC	CSATGRTSNEQFF
TRBV9	TRBJ2-1	TRBD2	NA	TGTGCCAGCAGCGTAGGCCTAGCGGGAGGGAATGAGCAGTTCTTC	CASSVGLAGGNEQFF
TRBV4-2	TRBJ1-2	NA	once	TGTGCCAGCAGCCTCCCCCGGACAGCCTCCGGGGGTGGCTACACCTTC	CASSLPRTASGGGYTF